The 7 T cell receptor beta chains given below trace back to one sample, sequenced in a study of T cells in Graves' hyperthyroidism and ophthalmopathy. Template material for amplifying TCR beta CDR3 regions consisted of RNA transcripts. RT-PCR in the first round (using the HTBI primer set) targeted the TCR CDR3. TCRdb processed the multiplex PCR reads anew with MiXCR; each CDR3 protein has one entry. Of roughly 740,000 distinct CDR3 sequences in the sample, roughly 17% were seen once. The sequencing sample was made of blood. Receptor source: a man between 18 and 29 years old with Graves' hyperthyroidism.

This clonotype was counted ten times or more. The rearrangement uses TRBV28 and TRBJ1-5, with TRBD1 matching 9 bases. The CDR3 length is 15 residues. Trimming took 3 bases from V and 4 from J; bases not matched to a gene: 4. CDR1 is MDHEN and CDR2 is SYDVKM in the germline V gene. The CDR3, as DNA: TGTGCCAGCAGTTTGACGGGGACAGGGAATCAGCCCCAGCATTTT. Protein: CASSLTGTGNQPQHF.

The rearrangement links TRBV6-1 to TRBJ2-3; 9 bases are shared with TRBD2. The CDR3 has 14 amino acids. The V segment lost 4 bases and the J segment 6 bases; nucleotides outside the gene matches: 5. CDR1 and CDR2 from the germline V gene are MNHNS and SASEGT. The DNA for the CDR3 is TGTGCCAGCAGTGCAGGGACTAGCTTGGATACGCAGTATTTT. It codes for CASSAGTSLDTQYF.

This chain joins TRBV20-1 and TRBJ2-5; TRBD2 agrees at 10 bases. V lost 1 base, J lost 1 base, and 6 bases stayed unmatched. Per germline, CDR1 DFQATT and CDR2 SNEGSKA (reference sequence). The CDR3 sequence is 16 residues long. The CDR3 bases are TGCAGTGCTAGAGGGGGAGCGGGAGGGATCCAAGAGACCCAGTACTTC. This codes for CSARGGAGGIQETQYF.

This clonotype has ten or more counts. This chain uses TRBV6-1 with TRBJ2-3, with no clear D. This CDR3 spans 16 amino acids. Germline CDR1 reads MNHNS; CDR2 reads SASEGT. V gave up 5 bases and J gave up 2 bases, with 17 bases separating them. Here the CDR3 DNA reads TGTGCCAGCAGTCGTTCTCAGGTTCCCCACACAGATACGCAGTATTTT. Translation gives CASSRSQVPHTDTQYF.

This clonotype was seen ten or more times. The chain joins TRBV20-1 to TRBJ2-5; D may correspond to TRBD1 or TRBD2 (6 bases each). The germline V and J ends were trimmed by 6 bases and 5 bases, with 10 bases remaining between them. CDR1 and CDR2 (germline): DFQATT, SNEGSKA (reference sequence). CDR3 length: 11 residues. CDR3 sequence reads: CSALGGETQYF. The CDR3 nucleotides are TGCAGTGCGCTGGGGGGCGAGACCCAGTACTTC.

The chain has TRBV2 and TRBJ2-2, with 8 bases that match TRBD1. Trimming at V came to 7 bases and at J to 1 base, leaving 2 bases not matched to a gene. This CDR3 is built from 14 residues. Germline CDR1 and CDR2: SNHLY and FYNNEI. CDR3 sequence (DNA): TGTGCCAGCACCGGGACAGGGAACACCGGGGAGCTGTTTTTT. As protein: CASTGTGNTGELFF.

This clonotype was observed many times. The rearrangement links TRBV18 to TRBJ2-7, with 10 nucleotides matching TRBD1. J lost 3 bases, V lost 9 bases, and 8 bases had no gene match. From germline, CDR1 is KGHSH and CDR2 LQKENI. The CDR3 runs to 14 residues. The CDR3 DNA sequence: TGTGCCAGTACCCAGGACAGGGGGGTCTACGAGCAGTACTTC. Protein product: CASTQDRGVYEQYF.